This is a list of T cell receptor beta chains from one sample in a study of graft-versus-host responses after intestinal transplantation. Assay used: immunoSEQ multiplex PCR; TCRdb lists only in-frame clones, some missing. The sample has tens of thousands of clones; over 85% are singletons. Sequenced material: PBMCs, taken around 800 days after a first intestinal transplant, on the day of a second. The receptors were sampled from a human patient who received an intestinal transplant, so some T cells may come from the graft donor. CDR3s include the opening cysteine and the closing phenylalanine or tryptophan.

CDR3 protein: CASSRGQGGDTQYF
V gene: TRBV19

CDR3 protein: CSVAGRGGYEQYF
V gene: TRBV29-1

CDR3 protein: CATSRDLPSPGAPRETQYF
V gene: TRBV15

CDR3 protein: CASKEGGTDTQYF
V gene: TRBV6-1

CDR3 protein: CASSEWQGRYRENTEAFF
V gene: TRBV2

CDR3 protein: CASSPSRTEQKNEQFF
V gene: TRBV14

CDR3 protein: CASSLSRAADTQYF
V gene: TRBV7-2

CDR3 protein: CASSRGQATTYEQYF
V gene: TRBV6-1

CDR3 protein: CASSYSVPVLSYEQYF
V gene: TRBV6-5

CDR3 protein: CASTPGLAGVSYEQYF
V gene: TRBV9

CDR3 protein: CASSPLGTEILNNSPLHF
V gene: TRBV28

CDR3 protein: CASSQAEETEAFF
V gene: TRBV18

CDR3 protein: CASSYVGGKETQYF
V gene: TRBV6-5

CDR3 protein: CASSILTGVQPQHF
V gene: TRBV19

CDR3 protein: CASSQVVLASYEQYF
V gene: TRBV4-1

CDR3 protein: CASSPSTRISGQGYNEQFF
V gene: TRBV18

CDR3 protein: CASRLPRSGDEQFF
V gene: TRBV6-5

CDR3 protein: CASSQRPGQGPYEQYF
V gene: TRBV7-3

CDR3 protein: CASRTGGYNEQFF
V gene: TRBV5-1

CDR3 protein: CASSYSRIQYF
V gene: TRBV6-5

CDR3 protein: CASSYGTVAEAFF
V gene: TRBV27

CDR3 protein: CASSPRAAHNEQFF
V gene: TRBV7-9

CDR3 protein: CASSPSETGYGYTF
V gene: TRBV27

CDR3 protein: CASSEIRHRCTF
V gene: TRBV2